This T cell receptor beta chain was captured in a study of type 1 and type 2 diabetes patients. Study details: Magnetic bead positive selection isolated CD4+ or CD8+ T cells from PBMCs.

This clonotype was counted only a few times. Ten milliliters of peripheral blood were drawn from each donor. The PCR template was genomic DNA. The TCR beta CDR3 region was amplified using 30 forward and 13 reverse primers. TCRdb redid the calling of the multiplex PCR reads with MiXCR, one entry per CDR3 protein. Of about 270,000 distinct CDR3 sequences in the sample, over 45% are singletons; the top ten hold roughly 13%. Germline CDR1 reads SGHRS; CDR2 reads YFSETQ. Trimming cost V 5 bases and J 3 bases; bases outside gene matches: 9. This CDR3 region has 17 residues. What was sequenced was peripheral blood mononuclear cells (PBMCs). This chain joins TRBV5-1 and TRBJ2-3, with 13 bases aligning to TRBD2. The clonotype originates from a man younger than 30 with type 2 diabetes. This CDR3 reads CASRRIGTSGTTDTQYF. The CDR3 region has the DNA TGCGCCAGCAGACGGATCGGGACTAGCGGGACTACAGATACGCAGTATTTT.